The entry below describes one T cell receptor beta chain. This sample was included in a study of blood T cell repertoires in COVID-19. Study-wide context: From the United States, Italy and Spain came samples of acute and convalescent COVID-19. T cells, B-cell-depleted T cells, or PBMCs supplied cDNA or gDNA.

Original analysis: The assay estimated nucleated cells by amplifying reference gene primers. Generated by immunoSEQ multiplex PCR, the TCRdb table keeps only in-frame clones and is missing some. From that table come the V and J calls and clone size; the DNA was used to work out D and trimming. In the table there are about 140,000 clones, roughly 86% of which are singletons. In germline, CDR1 is LGHDT, CDR2 YNNKEL (reference sequence). The ends were cut back, 1 base at V and 3 bases at J, with 13 bases in the middle. There are 15 residues in the CDR3. The specimen sequenced was peripheral blood. The genes are TRBV3-1 (or the pseudogene TRBV3-2) and TRBJ2-7, with D possibly TRBD1 on 6 matching bases. The sequence came from a woman aged 45 to 65 with acute or convalescent COVID-19. Here the CDR3 DNA reads TGTGCCAGCAGCCAAGGGACAGCCGTATTCTACGAGCAGTACTTC. Its translation is CASSQGTAVFYEQYF.